These T cell receptor beta chains were read from a single sample in a study of T cell responses to AZD1222 COVID-19 vaccine. TCRdb's table, derived via immunoSEQ multiplex PCR, lists solely in-frame clones and lacks some. Of about 97,000 clones in the sample, over 75% were seen once. The sequences come from peripheral blood, collected on day 0 of AZD1222 vaccination. The receptors stem from an adult in good health. CDR3s leave out the opening cysteine and the closing phenylalanine or tryptophan. The order of the fields is V gene, clone size, J gene, CDR3 length, CDR3 protein. Clone size is shown for a subset of rows, as once, few, many or a class of expanded clone.

v_call: TRBV18
clone_size: NA
j_call: TRBJ2-5
cdr3_length: 13
cdr3_aa: ASSPRVAGEETQY

v_call: TRBV28
clone_size: NA
j_call: TRBJ2-3
cdr3_length: 13
cdr3_aa: ATTLTSGGTDTQY

v_call: TRBV4-2
clone_size: once
j_call: TRBJ1-6
cdr3_length: 12
cdr3_aa: ASSQADTNSPLH

v_call: TRBV10-1
clone_size: NA
j_call: TRBJ2-1
cdr3_length: 12
cdr3_aa: ASSRDRGANEQF

v_call: TRBV6-5
clone_size: NA
j_call: TRBJ2-4
cdr3_length: 13
cdr3_aa: ASSRDRVSENIQY

v_call: TRBV19
clone_size: NA
j_call: TRBJ1-5
cdr3_length: 12
cdr3_aa: ASTGTESNQPQH

v_call: TRBV12-5
clone_size: NA
j_call: TRBJ1-6
cdr3_length: 15
cdr3_aa: ASGLDSSLSYNSPLH

v_call: TRBV5-4
clone_size: NA
j_call: TRBJ2-5
cdr3_length: 14
cdr3_aa: ASSLGRFGGTETQY

v_call: TRBV13
clone_size: NA
j_call: TRBJ2-7
cdr3_length: 11
cdr3_aa: ASSFLDRGEQY

v_call: TRBV29-1
clone_size: NA
j_call: TRBJ1-2
cdr3_length: 11
cdr3_aa: SERPLGGYGYT

v_call: TRBV4-1
clone_size: NA
j_call: TRBJ1-4
cdr3_length: 11
cdr3_aa: ASSQIIGEKLF

v_call: TRBV5-4
clone_size: NA
j_call: TRBJ2-1
cdr3_length: 13
cdr3_aa: ASSPVGSSYNEQF

v_call: TRBV24-1
clone_size: NA
j_call: TRBJ1-2
cdr3_length: 10
cdr3_aa: ATSDLQDGYT

v_call: TRBV2
clone_size: NA
j_call: TRBJ1-2
cdr3_length: 12
cdr3_aa: ASSGTGGLGGYT

v_call: TRBV7-9
clone_size: NA
j_call: TRBJ1-4
cdr3_length: 14
cdr3_aa: ASSPGLGGTNEKLF

v_call: TRBV10-2
clone_size: NA
j_call: TRBJ1-1
cdr3_length: 13
cdr3_aa: ASTDKPMGYTEAF

v_call: TRBV19
clone_size: once
j_call: TRBJ1-3
cdr3_length: 13
cdr3_aa: ASIPGAFSGNTIY

v_call: TRBV5-1
clone_size: NA
j_call: TRBJ2-7
cdr3_length: 12
cdr3_aa: ASRPIQTSYEQY

v_call: TRBV27
clone_size: NA
j_call: TRBJ2-1
cdr3_length: 15
cdr3_aa: ASSLGGDRATKNEQF

v_call: TRBV19
clone_size: NA
j_call: TRBJ1-1
cdr3_length: 11
cdr3_aa: ASSWTAQTEAF

v_call: TRBV5-1
clone_size: NA
j_call: TRBJ2-5
cdr3_length: 13
cdr3_aa: ASSLGQGPQETQY

v_call: TRBV6-1
clone_size: NA
j_call: TRBJ2-3
cdr3_length: 14
cdr3_aa: ASSVLADSSTDTQY

v_call: TRBV7-8
clone_size: once
j_call: TRBJ1-3
cdr3_length: 12
cdr3_aa: ASSLARSGNTIY

v_call: TRBV6-5
clone_size: NA
j_call: TRBJ1-2
cdr3_length: 12
cdr3_aa: ASSYGGAGYGYT

v_call: TRBV5-1
clone_size: NA
j_call: TRBJ2-7
cdr3_length: 14
cdr3_aa: ASSLGGTSGWYEQY

v_call: TRBV3-1/TRBV3-2
clone_size: NA
j_call: TRBJ2-7
cdr3_length: 14
cdr3_aa: ASSQDKGRAAYEQY

v_call: TRBV6-1
clone_size: NA
j_call: TRBJ2-3
cdr3_length: 14
cdr3_aa: ASSESSGGSADTQY

v_call: TRBV10-1
clone_size: few
j_call: TRBJ1-2
cdr3_length: 11
cdr3_aa: ATRTEGNYGYT

v_call: TRBV10-3
clone_size: NA
j_call: TRBJ1-4
cdr3_length: 13
cdr3_aa: AISTPGTGGEKLF

v_call: TRBV7-3
clone_size: few
j_call: TRBJ2-7
cdr3_length: 13
cdr3_aa: ASSFSGELGYEQY

v_call: TRBV2
clone_size: NA
j_call: TRBJ1-5
cdr3_length: 16
cdr3_aa: ASSEAPGDRGANQPQH

v_call: TRBV6-5
clone_size: NA
j_call: TRBJ1-5
cdr3_length: 13
cdr3_aa: ASSSGTGHYQPQH

v_call: TRBV4-1
clone_size: NA
j_call: TRBJ2-2
cdr3_length: 13
cdr3_aa: ASSPGASGARRVF

v_call: TRBV5-5
clone_size: once
j_call: TRBJ2-7
cdr3_length: 10
cdr3_aa: ASGQGPYEQY

v_call: TRBV27
clone_size: once
j_call: TRBJ1-2
cdr3_length: 12
cdr3_aa: ASSDRKAYGGYT

v_call: TRBV6-5
clone_size: NA
j_call: TRBJ1-5
cdr3_length: 11
cdr3_aa: ASRDFKGQPQH

v_call: TRBV7-9
clone_size: once
j_call: TRBJ2-7
cdr3_length: 12
cdr3_aa: ASSLVAGVGEQY

v_call: TRBV10-3
clone_size: NA
j_call: TRBJ2-2
cdr3_length: 15
cdr3_aa: AISESSKSGDTGELF

v_call: TRBV5-1
clone_size: NA
j_call: TRBJ1-1
cdr3_length: 12
cdr3_aa: ASSPERPNTEAF

v_call: TRBV4-2
clone_size: few
j_call: TRBJ1-2
cdr3_length: 13
cdr3_aa: ASSQDRQGGYGYT

v_call: TRBV28
clone_size: few
j_call: TRBJ1-3
cdr3_length: 9
cdr3_aa: ASSRGNTIY

v_call: TRBV18
clone_size: NA
j_call: TRBJ2-7
cdr3_length: 13
cdr3_aa: ASSPTSGALYEQY

v_call: TRBV19
clone_size: NA
j_call: TRBJ1-2
cdr3_length: 12
cdr3_aa: ASRTGGVFRGYT

v_call: TRBV6-6
clone_size: NA
j_call: TRBJ1-1
cdr3_length: 9
cdr3_aa: ASRAHREAF

v_call: TRBV5-1
clone_size: NA
j_call: TRBJ2-3
cdr3_length: 13
cdr3_aa: ASSLSETSTDTQY

v_call: TRBV13
clone_size: NA
j_call: TRBJ2-1
cdr3_length: 14
cdr3_aa: ASTFLLAGGKDEQF

v_call: TRBV6-5
clone_size: NA
j_call: TRBJ2-3
cdr3_length: 11
cdr3_aa: ASIGGRTDTQY

v_call: TRBV5-4
clone_size: once
j_call: TRBJ2-2
cdr3_length: 14
cdr3_aa: ASSPGGRANTGELF

v_call: TRBV11-2
clone_size: NA
j_call: TRBJ1-3
cdr3_length: 15
cdr3_aa: ASSLEYQGANGNTIY

v_call: TRBV19
clone_size: NA
j_call: TRBJ2-1
cdr3_length: 14
cdr3_aa: ASSPEGQLLRNEQF

v_call: TRBV27
clone_size: NA
j_call: TRBJ1-5
cdr3_length: 12
cdr3_aa: ASSRNEGEQPQH

v_call: TRBV12-5
clone_size: NA
j_call: TRBJ2-3
cdr3_length: 14
cdr3_aa: ASGLPGNRGTDTQY